These T cell receptor beta chains were read from a single sample in a study of Graves' ophthalmopathy and Graves' hyperthyroidism. MiXCR, applied by TCRdb to the multiplex PCR reads, yields one record per CDR3 protein. In the table there are more than 1,000,000 distinct CDR3 sequences, around a third of which are singletons. The specimen sequenced was peripheral blood or thyroid tissue (not recorded which). The receptors derive from an adult man with Graves' hyperthyroidism. CDR3s include the opening cysteine and the closing phenylalanine or tryptophan. A D gene is named only where the DNA matches it firmly. Clone size, where shown, is once, few, many, or a class for clones that have expanded.

size: many; D: TRBD1; J: TRBJ1-1; V: TRBV5-1; CDR3: CASSLSPTGHTEAFF; DNA: TGCGCCAGCAGCTTGAGCCCGACAGGGCACACTGAAGCTTTCTTT
size: few; D: NA; J: TRBJ1-1; V: TRBV11-2; CDR3: CASSSTGGYTEAFF; DNA: TGTGCCAGCAGCTCCACCGGGGGCTACACTGAAGCTTTCTTT
size: many; D: NA; J: TRBJ2-5; V: TRBV29-1; CDR3: CSVEEGWQGRGETQYF; DNA: TGCAGCGTTGAAGAAGGATGGCAGGGGAGAGGAGAGACCCAGTACTTC
size: few; D: TRBD1; J: TRBJ1-5; V: TRBV3-1; CDR3: CASSEQGGGPQHF; DNA: TGTGCCAGCAGCGAGCAGGGGGGTGGGCCCCAGCATTTT
size: few; D: TRBD1; J: TRBJ1-2; V: TRBV10-3; CDR3: CAISNNRGPDYGYTF; DNA: TGTGCCATCAGTAACAACAGGGGGCCGGACTATGGCTACACCTTC
size: few; D: NA; J: TRBJ1-1; V: TRBV6-2/TRBV6-3; CDR3: CASRASGMRTEAFF; DNA: TGTGCCAGCAGAGCTTCGGGTATGCGAACTGAAGCTTTCTTT
size: few; D: TRBD1; J: TRBJ2-5; V: TRBV7-8; CDR3: CASIPPPTLQGGQETQYF; DNA: TGTGCCAGCATCCCCCCGCCCACACTACAGGGGGGCCAAGAGACCCAGTACTTC
size: many; D: NA; J: TRBJ2-7; V: TRBV15; CDR3: CATSRAMPPSGYEQYF; DNA: TGTGCCACCAGCAGAGCCATGCCACCGTCGGGCTACGAGCAGTACTTC
size: many; D: TRBD1; J: TRBJ1-5; V: TRBV20-1; CDR3: CSARDGTGALVWPQHF; DNA: TGCAGTGCTAGAGACGGGACAGGGGCCCTCGTTTGGCCCCAGCATTTT
size: NA; D: TRBD1; J: TRBJ1-6; V: TRBV7-8; CDR3: CASSTPIRGIISPLHF; DNA: TGTGCCAGCAGCACACCTATCAGGGGGATCATCTCACCCCTCCACTTT
size: many; D: NA; J: TRBJ1-5; V: TRBV20-1; CDR3: CSARVPGVGSQPQHF; DNA: TGCAGTGCTAGAGTGCCGGGCGTTGGCAGTCAGCCCCAGCATTTT
size: NA; D: NA; J: TRBJ1-1; V: TRBV7-2; CDR3: CASSQERGIAEAFF; DNA: TGCGCCAGCAGCCAAGAGAGGGGAATTGCTGAAGCTTTCTTT
size: many; D: TRBD1; J: TRBJ1-1; V: TRBV6-4; CDR3: CASSAEQGGSTEAFF; DNA: TGTGCCAGCAGTGCCGAACAGGGGGGATCCACTGAAGCTTTCTTT
size: many; D: NA; J: TRBJ1-1; V: TRBV25-1; CDR3: CASSDFGARRLTEAFF; DNA: TGTGCCAGCAGTGATTTCGGAGCCCGGAGGCTGACTGAAGCTTTCTTT
size: NA; D: NA; J: TRBJ1-2; V: TRBV6-2/TRBV6-3; CDR3: CASSSSGNSGYGYTF; DNA: TGTGCCAGCAGCTCCAGTGGCAACAGCGGCTATGGCTACACCTTC
size: many; D: NA; J: TRBJ1-2; V: TRBV20-1; CDR3: CSARGSTDHDHGYTF; DNA: TGCAGTGCTAGAGGATCCACGGACCACGACCATGGCTACACCTTC
size: NA; D: TRBD2; J: TRBJ2-1; V: TRBV29-1; CDR3: CSSTRSGRQFF; DNA: TGCAGCTCAACTCGGAGCGGGAGGCAGTTCTTC
size: NA; D: TRBD1; J: TRBJ2-7; V: TRBV10-3; CDR3: CASSPPGQGGMGYEQYF; DNA: TGTGCCAGCAGTCCCCCCGGACAGGGGGGTATGGGCTACGAGCAGTACTTC
size: many; D: NA; J: TRBJ1-1; V: TRBV4-3; CDR3: CASSQESTEAFF; DNA: TGCGCCAGCAGCCAAGAGAGCACTGAAGCTTTCTTT
size: many; D: NA; J: TRBJ1-1; V: TRBV7-2; CDR3: CASSLGGQGITEAFF; DNA: TGTGCCAGCAGCTTAGGTGGTCAGGGAATCACTGAAGCTTTCTTT
size: NA; D: TRBD1; J: TRBJ1-6; V: TRBV10-3; CDR3: CAGSYKGAFSPLHF; DNA: TGTGCCGGCAGTTATAAGGGGGCCTTCTCGCCCCTCCACTTT
size: NA; D: TRBD1; J: TRBJ1-5; V: TRBV10-3; CDR3: CAISQRQGGQPQHF; DNA: TGTGCCATCAGCCAAAGACAGGGAGGTCAGCCCCAGCATTTT
size: many; D: NA; J: TRBJ1-5; V: TRBV7-2; CDR3: CASSFTTYQPQHF; DNA: TGTGCCAGCAGCTTCACGACCTATCAGCCCCAGCATTTT
size: many; D: TRBD1; J: TRBJ1-1; V: TRBV9; CDR3: CASTPTGGNEAFF; DNA: TGTGCCAGCACCCCGACAGGGGGCAATGAAGCTTTCTTT
size: many; D: TRBD2; J: TRBJ2-7; V: TRBV7-9; CDR3: CASSRGLVYEQYF; DNA: TGTGCCAGCAGCCGAGGACTAGTCTACGAGCAGTACTTC
size: few; D: TRBD2; J: TRBJ2-5; V: TRBV27; CDR3: CASSLGGGFETQYF; DNA: TGTGCCAGCAGTTTAGGCGGGGGGTTCGAGACCCAGTACTTC
size: many; D: NA; J: TRBJ2-5; V: TRBV11-2; CDR3: CASRLPGRRGETQYF; DNA: TGTGCCAGCAGGCTACCGGGACGGAGGGGAGAGACCCAGTACTTC
size: NA; D: TRBD1; J: TRBJ2-6; V: TRBV2; CDR3: CATYRGSSGANVLTF; DNA: TGTGCCACCTACAGGGGGAGCTCTGGGGCCAACGTCCTGACTTTC
size: many; D: NA; J: TRBJ1-5; V: TRBV5-1; CDR3: CASSLGDDSNQPQHF; DNA: TGCGCCAGCAGCTTGGGTGACGATAGCAATCAGCCCCAGCATTTT
size: NA; D: TRBD2; J: TRBJ2-7; V: TRBV7-9; CDR3: CASSIGGGLGAYEQYF; DNA: TGTGCCAGCAGTATCGGAGGGGGACTAGGAGCCTACGAGCAGTACTTC
size: few; D: TRBD2; J: TRBJ2-2; V: TRBV7-8; CDR3: CASTRTGGPTGELFF; DNA: TGTGCCAGCACCAGGACGGGAGGGCCCACCGGGGAGCTGTTTTTT
size: many; D: TRBD2; J: TRBJ2-7; V: TRBV4-3; CDR3: CASSQDFPGGSYEQYF; DNA: TGCGCCAGCAGCCAAGATTTCCCAGGCGGGAGCTACGAGCAGTACTTC
size: NA; D: NA; J: TRBJ2-5; V: TRBV10-3; CDR3: CAISYRQQETQYF; DNA: TGTGCCATCAGTTACCGACAGCAAGAGACCCAGTACTTC
size: NA; D: NA; J: TRBJ1-1; V: TRBV5-1; CDR3: CASSAGTGYGYTEAFF; DNA: TGCGCCAGCAGCGCCGGGACGGGCTATGGCTACACTGAAGCTTTCTTT
size: NA; D: NA; J: TRBJ2-7; V: TRBV2; CDR3: CAGSIGYEQYF; DNA: TGTGCCGGCAGCATCGGCTACGAGCAGTACTTC
size: few; D: NA; J: TRBJ1-2; V: TRBV5-5; CDR3: CASSVQGSAFYGYTF; DNA: TGTGCCAGCAGCGTACAGGGTAGCGCCTTCTATGGCTACACCTTC
size: few; D: TRBD2; J: TRBJ2-7; V: TRBV3-1; CDR3: CASASSQVASGSPYEQYF; DNA: TGTGCCAGTGCCAGCAGCCAAGTTGCTAGCGGGAGTCCCTACGAGCAGTACTTC
size: many; D: NA; J: TRBJ1-4; V: TRBV3-1; CDR3: CASSQGHRSQLFF; DNA: TGTGCCAGCAGCCAAGGGCACAGGTCTCAACTGTTTTTT
size: NA; D: TRBD2; J: TRBJ2-7; V: TRBV7-9; CDR3: CASSSPPGLAGGPKDEQYF; DNA: TGTGCCAGCAGCTCGCCCCCGGGGCTAGCGGGGGGGCCTAAGGACGAGCAGTACTTC
size: many; D: NA; J: TRBJ2-5; V: TRBV9; CDR3: CASSVDILQTQYF; DNA: TGTGCCAGCAGCGTAGATATTCTTCAGACCCAGTACTTC
size: many; D: NA; J: TRBJ1-4; V: TRBV20-1; CDR3: CSARDLRTGGEKLFF; DNA: TGCAGTGCTAGAGATTTAAGGACCGGAGGCGAAAAACTGTTTTTT
size: many; D: NA; J: TRBJ2-7; V: TRBV20-1; CDR3: CSARIVGHVEQYF; DNA: TGCAGTGCTAGGATAGTTGGCCACGTCGAGCAGTACTTC
size: many; D: NA; J: TRBJ1-5; V: TRBV25-1; CDR3: CASSEGYTAQHF; DNA: TGTGCCAGCAGTGAAGGATACACTGCCCAGCATTTT
size: few; D: TRBD1; J: TRBJ2-6; V: TRBV5-4; CDR3: CASIPAGQGISGANVLTF; DNA: TGTGCCAGCATCCCAGCAGGACAGGGTATTTCTGGGGCCAACGTCCTGACTTTC
size: NA; D: NA; J: TRBJ2-7; V: TRBV2; CDR3: CASSEAGQGFKEQYF; DNA: TGTGCCAGCAGTGAAGCAGGGCAGGGATTTAAGGAGCAGTACTTC
size: few; D: TRBD2; J: TRBJ2-7; V: TRBV20-1; CDR3: CSVIAGSGRRSYEQYF; DNA: TGCAGTGTAATAGCCGGTAGCGGGAGACGTTCCTACGAGCAGTACTTC
size: NA; D: NA; J: TRBJ2-7; V: TRBV4-3; CDR3: CASSPREQASYEQYF; DNA: TGCGCCAGCAGCCCGAGGGAACAGGCCTCCTACGAGCAGTACTTC
size: NA; D: TRBD1; J: TRBJ1-1; V: TRBV18; CDR3: CASSLLGQGVAEAFF; DNA: TGTGCCAGCTCCCTACTCGGACAGGGCGTAGCTGAAGCTTTCTTT
size: many; D: TRBD2; J: TRBJ2-5; V: TRBV7-9; CDR3: CASSYRLAGGWETQYF; DNA: TGTGCCAGCAGCTACCGACTAGCGGGGGGATGGGAGACCCAGTACTTC
size: NA; D: NA; J: TRBJ1-5; V: TRBV4-3; CDR3: CASSQVAGPQHF; DNA: TGCGCCAGCAGCCAAGTGGCCGGGCCCCAGCATTTT
size: many; D: TRBD1; J: TRBJ1-2; V: TRBV2; CDR3: CASIQGDGGYTF; DNA: TGTGCCAGCATACAGGGGGATGGTGGCTACACCTTC